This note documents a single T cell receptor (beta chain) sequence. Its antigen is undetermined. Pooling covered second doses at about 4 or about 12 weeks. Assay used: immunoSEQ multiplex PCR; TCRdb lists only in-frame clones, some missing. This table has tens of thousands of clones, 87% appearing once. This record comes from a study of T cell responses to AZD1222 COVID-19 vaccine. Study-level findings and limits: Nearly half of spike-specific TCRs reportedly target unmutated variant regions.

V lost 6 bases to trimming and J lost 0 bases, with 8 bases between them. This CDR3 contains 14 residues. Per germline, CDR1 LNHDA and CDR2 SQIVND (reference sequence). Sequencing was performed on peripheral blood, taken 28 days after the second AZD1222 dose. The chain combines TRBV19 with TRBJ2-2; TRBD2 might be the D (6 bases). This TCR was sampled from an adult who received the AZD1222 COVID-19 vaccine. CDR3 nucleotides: TGTGCCAGTAGGGAGGGTACGAACACCGGGGAGCTGTTTTTT. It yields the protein CASREGTNTGELFF.